This T cell receptor (beta chain) was captured by sequencing in a study of blood T cell repertoires in COVID-19. Germline V gene sequence: CDR1 MNHNY, CDR2 SVGAGI (reference sequence). The CDR3 has 14 residues. The ends lost 6 bases at V and 3 bases at J; junction bases unmatched: 5. This clone was recorded once. In the original workflow: Scientists estimated how many nucleated cells there were by amplifying reference gene primers. Method: immunoSEQ multiplex PCR; TCRdb's copy keeps in-frame clones and lacks some. That table gives V, J and clone size, and the DNA gave D and trimming. In the table there are 150,000 to 190,000 clones, roughly 80% of which are singletons.

The chain links TRBV6-6 to TRBJ1-5; 7 bases fit TRBD1. Sample: peripheral blood. This receptor was identified in a woman at least 80 years old with acute or convalescent COVID-19. CDR3 residues: CASSRQGNNQPQHF. CDR3 bases: TGTGCCAGCAGCCGACAGGGTAACAATCAGCCCCAGCATTTT.